This T cell receptor beta chain stems from a study of OX40 agonist ivuxolimab in advanced cancers. Whole-study context: Two cutaneous melanoma patients and one hepatocellular carcinoma patient, three in all, had partial responses. Findings and caveats of the study: In CD8+ T cells, expanded clones were on average more numerous than in CD4+. At 0.1 to 3.0 mg/kg and by week 6, CD4+ and CD8+ T cells in the blood had expanded clonally.

As to this clone: Its specificity is unknown.

The repertoire was sequenced with immunoSEQ multiplex PCR; TCRdb's copy has only in-frame clones and lacks some. The sample lists about 70,000 clones; roughly three quarters were seen once. The specimen was CD4+ or CD8+ T cells sorted from blood, collected in a trial of the OX40 agonist ivuxolimab. This clonotype originated in an adult with an advanced solid tumor such as melanoma, head and neck, liver or kidney cancer.

The CDR3: CASSAGVYSNQPQHF. DNA for the CDR3: TGTGCCAGCAGTGCAGGTGTGTATAGCAATCAGCCCCAGCATTTT. The rearrangement links TRBV6-1 to TRBJ1-5; no firm D call. The CDR3 consists of 15 residues. Trimming took off 4 bases at V and 0 bases at J, with 10 bases between the two ends. Germline loops: CDR1 MNHNS, CDR2 SASEGT.